These 17 T cell receptor beta chains were all obtained from the same sample, sequenced in a study of T cell repertoires in cytomegalovirus infection. TCRdb ran MiXCR on the reads and lists one entry per CDR3 protein. This table holds about a million distinct CDR3 sequences, around 32% found once. These TCRs' antigens remain unknown. This specimen was cultured CD8+ T cells from PBMCs, taken from culture after CMV antigen stimulation. The receptors shown here come from a human donor in good health (CMV status not recorded). Some clones in this sample may be carry-over from other donors' samples.

The CDR3 loop reads CAGTGSSYEQYF. CDR3 DNA: TGTGCCGGGACAGGGAGCTCCTACGAGCAGTACTTC. The J gene is TRBJ2-7, the V gene TRBV2, with 9 bases lining up with TRBD1. J was trimmed by 0 bases and V by 11 bases; bases with no gene match: 2. The germline gives CDR1 SNHLY, CDR2 FYNNEI. The CDR3 sequence is 12 residues long. Together with reference TRBV2 and TRBJ2-7, the CDR3 gives the full variable domain: EPEVTQTPSHQVTQMGQEVILRCVPISNHLYFYWYRQILGQKVEFLVSFYNNEISEKSEIFDDQFSVERPDGSNFTLKIRSTKLEDSAMYFCAGTGSSYEQYFGPGTRLTVT.

This clonotype was picked up a small number of times. The CDR3: CASSPTSGVGNEQFF. The CDR3 region has the DNA TGTGCCAGCAGCCCCACTAGCGGGGTTGGCAATGAGCAGTTCTTC. The V call is TRBV7-9, the J call TRBJ2-1, with 10 positions matching TRBD2. This CDR3 has 15 residues. Germline values: CDR1 SEHNR, CDR2 FQNEAQ (reference sequence). The V gene end was trimmed by 5 bases and the J gene end by 6 bases; junction bases not matched to a gene: 7.

This clonotype occurred a few times. This rearrangement joins TRBV7-9 to TRBJ2-4, with D perhaps TRBD1 (6 bases). The CDR3 loop spans 14 amino acids. Germline V gene data show CDR1 as SEHNR and CDR2 as FQNEAQ (reference sequence). Deletions cut 6 bases from V and 7 bases from J, with 16 bases between. The CDR3 sequence is CASSSDRRWNIQYF. In nucleotides, the CDR3 is TGTGCCAGCAGTTCAGACAGGCGATGGAACATTCAGTACTTC.

The sample holds one count of this clonotype. The rearrangement uses TRBV19 and TRBJ1-5, with unresolved D. Trimming pared 7 bases from V and 6 bases from J, leaving 10 bases between. The CDR3 runs to 12 residues. CDR1 and CDR2 (germline): LNHDA, SQIVND (reference sequence). CDR3 residues: CASKAIGQPQHF. CDR3 nucleotides: TGTGCCAGTAAGGCGATTGGTCAGCCCCAGCATTTT.

A few counts support this clonotype. CDR3 sequence reads: CASTRTVNQPQHF. CDR3 nucleotides: TGTGCCAGTACCCGGACAGTAAACCAGCCCCAGCATTTT. V usage is TRBV19 and J usage is TRBJ1-5, with D possibly matching TRBD1 (6 bases). V lost 7 bases, J lost 7 bases, and 14 bases lay in between. The germline CDR1 and CDR2 sequences are LNHDA and SQIVND (reference sequence). The CDR3 contains 13 residues.

This clonotype was detected many times. CDR3 sequence (DNA): TGTGCCAGCAGCACCGAGGCCCAAACGAGACCCTTGGGCTACGAGCAGTACTTC. Its protein is CASSTEAQTRPLGYEQYF. This chain joins TRBV7-8 and TRBJ2-7; no clear D gene. This CDR3 spans 18 amino acids. Germline CDR1 reads SGHVS; CDR2 reads FQNEAQ. Trimming took off 5 bases at V and 3 bases at J, with 26 bases between the two ends.

This clonotype was seen ten or more times. The chain has TRBV7-2 and TRBJ1-6, with TRBD1 as a possible D gene (5 bases). The CDR3 is made up of 17 amino acids. Germline V lookup: CDR1 SGHTA, CDR2 FQGNSA. V lost 1 base, J lost 7 bases, and 17 bases lay in between. The CDR3 is CASSLVPGSGTNSPLHF. The CDR3 coding sequence is TGTGCCAGCAGCTTAGTTCCCGGATCAGGGACCAATTCACCCCTCCACTTT.

A note on this clonotype: A much more abundant neighbour one base away suggests this may be a read error. The gene calls are TRBV7-2 and TRBJ1-6, with D possibly TRBD1 on 5 matching bases. There are 14 residues in the CDR3. Per the germline V gene, CDR1 is SGHTA and CDR2 is FQGNSA. The chain's CDR3 is CANSLYRTNSPLHF. The CDR3 coding sequence is TGTGCCAACAGCTTATACAGGACCAATTCACCCCTCCACTTT.

This clonotype showed up many times. The CDR3 spells CASSLGGEGYGYTF. DNA for the CDR3: TGTGCCAGCAGCTTAGGAGGGGAAGGCTATGGCTACACCTTC. The chain joins TRBV7-6 to TRBJ1-2; D might be TRBD1 (5 bases). Per the germline V gene, CDR1 is SGHVS and CDR2 is FNYEAQ. V shed 1 base and J shed 4 bases, with 10 bases lying between them. This CDR3 is built from 14 residues.

The chain recombines TRBV6-2 or TRBV6-3 with TRBJ2-3; no firm D call. Germline CDR1 is MNHEY and CDR2 is SVGEGT. The CDR3 loop spans 16 amino acids. The V gene lost 4 bases and the J gene lost 0 bases, with 14 bases spanning the gap. CDR3 DNA: TGTGCCAGCAGTTTCACCGAGCACCAGAGCACAGATACGCAGTATTTT. Translation gives CASSFTEHQSTDTQYF.

The rearrangement links TRBV6-2 or TRBV6-3 to TRBJ2-2; D possibly uses TRBD1 or TRBD2 (6 bases each). Germline-derived CDR1 and CDR2 are MNHEY and SVGEGT. V lost 2 bases and J lost 3, with 16 bases in between. The CDR3 is 17 residues long. CDR3 coding DNA: TGTGCCAGCAGTTACGATGGTTGGGGGGCAGACACCGGGGAGCTGTTTTTT. Its translation is CASSYDGWGADTGELFF.

The chain has TRBV19 and TRBJ2-7; 12 positions agree with TRBD1. The germline V gene encodes CDR1 LNHDA and CDR2 SQIVND (reference sequence). This CDR3 has 15 residues. In DNA, the CDR3 is TGTGTCAGCGCATCTATAGGGACAGGGGGCGTCGAGCAGTACTTC. Protein: CVSASIGTGGVEQYF.

The chain employs TRBV6-6 and TRBJ2-5; 10 nucleotides match TRBD1. With 2 bases clipped from V and 5 bases from J, the junction kept 8 bases outside the gene matches. The germline V gene encodes CDR1 MNHNY and CDR2 SVGAGI (reference sequence). There are 16 residues in the CDR3. This chain's CDR3 is CASSYLSDRGRETQYF. As DNA, the CDR3 is TGTGCCAGCAGTTACCTATCGGACAGGGGGAGGGAGACCCAGTACTTC.

This CDR3 is CSARDLMTGRGEAFF. In DNA form, the CDR3 reads TGCAGTGCTAGAGATCTTATGACAGGGAGGGGTGAAGCTTTCTTT. This chain uses TRBV20-1 with TRBJ1-1, with 7 bases that match TRBD1. CDR3 length: 15 amino acids. Trimming at V came to 0 bases and at J to 7 bases, leaving 11 bases not matched to a gene. Germline V CDR1 and CDR2: DFQATT, SNEGSKA (reference sequence).

As regards this clonotype: Because the CDR3 is missing its conserved closing phenylalanine or tryptophan, this is likely a read error. The gene calls are TRBV14 and TRBJ2-1; D not certain. CDR1 SGHDN and CDR2 FVKESK come from the germline V gene. The V end lost 4 bases, the J end lost 4 bases, and 17 bases lay between the germline ends. The CDR3 has 16 amino acids. The CDR3 DNA reads TGTGCCAGCAGCCGCCCCGGCCGAGCAGCTTACAATGAGCAGTTCATC. Translation gives CASSRPGRAAYNEQFI.

In this sample, this clonotype turned up many times. The chain is built from TRBV7-2 and TRBJ2-3; tentatively, D is TRBD1 or TRBD2 (6 bases each). This CDR3 comprises 16 residues. Trimming left V 5 bases short and J 1 base short, with 16 bases between. Germline CDR1 and CDR2: SGHTA and FQGNSA. The CDR3 sequence is CASSPPGARGTDTQYF. CDR3 nucleotides: TGTGCCAGCAGCCCGCCGGGGGCGCGAGGCACAGATACGCAGTATTTT.

This clonotype showed up just once. The rearrangement uses TRBV5-5 and TRBJ1-5; TRBD1 matches 7 bases. The germline V gene encodes CDR1 SGHKS and CDR2 YYEKEE (reference sequence). V was pared by 5 bases and J by 5 bases, with 10 bases of the junction left unmatched. There are 15 residues in the CDR3. The CDR3 reads CASRTGQELYQPQHF. CDR3 nucleotides: TGTGCCAGCAGGACCGGACAGGAGCTATATCAGCCCCAGCATTTT.